This T cell receptor (beta chain) was recorded in a study of blood T cell repertoires in COVID-19. This table comes from immunoSEQ multiplex PCR, and its TCRdb copy is limited to in-frame clones, with some not included. The table lists roughly 8,700 clones, 75% to 90% of them singletons. Between the trimmed V and J ends, which lost 4 bases and 4 bases, there was a span of 13 bases. Germline CDR1 is MGHRA and CDR2 is YSYEKL. The CDR3 extends over 14 amino acids. V usage is TRBV4-1 and J usage is TRBJ1-1; the D is unclear. The receptor was derived from a human donor with active COVID-19. The donor label of this sample is uncertain. The sequencing sample was made of peripheral blood. CDR3 sequence (DNA): TGCGCCAGCAGCCTCCCCGGCGGAGGCACTGAAGCTTTCTTT. Its protein product is CASSLPGGGTEAFF.